The rows below give T cell receptor beta chains drawn from one sample of a study of cytomegalovirus exposure and HLA in healthy donors. Sequencing used immunoSEQ multiplex PCR; TCRdb keeps in-frame clones, though not all of them. The data show 95,000 to 150,000 clones, 80% seen once. The specimen was PBMCs. These receptors came from a female donor in good health and CMV-seropositive. CDR3s include the opening cysteine and the closing phenylalanine or tryptophan.

cdr3_aa: CASSGGLLVTDTQYF
v_call: TRBV19
j_call: TRBJ2-3

cdr3_aa: CASSPAGGNEQFF
v_call: TRBV5-1
j_call: TRBJ2-1

cdr3_aa: CASSRRVANTGELFF
v_call: TRBV5-4
j_call: TRBJ2-2

cdr3_aa: CAISVGQVGYGYTF
v_call: TRBV10-3
j_call: TRBJ1-2

cdr3_aa: CASSLVGVVSNQPQHF
v_call: TRBV7-2
j_call: TRBJ1-5

cdr3_aa: CASSLSQIRNTGELFF
v_call: TRBV7-2
j_call: TRBJ2-2

cdr3_aa: CASSLVLAGGDEQYF
v_call: TRBV5-5
j_call: TRBJ2-7

cdr3_aa: CASIGQGSNYGYTF
v_call: TRBV27
j_call: TRBJ1-2

cdr3_aa: CAWSVYSNQPQHF
v_call: TRBV30
j_call: TRBJ1-5

cdr3_aa: CASSPGTGRTQFGYTF
v_call: TRBV18
j_call: TRBJ1-2

cdr3_aa: CASSQRTSGRADTQYF
v_call: TRBV7-8
j_call: TRBJ2-3

cdr3_aa: CASSLGLAGGQFF
v_call: TRBV7-3
j_call: TRBJ2-1

cdr3_aa: CASRQDTLAPQHF
v_call: TRBV19
j_call: TRBJ1-5

cdr3_aa: CASSEAFSPDTQYF
v_call: TRBV2
j_call: TRBJ2-3

cdr3_aa: CASSPPSGRSASTEAFF
v_call: TRBV18
j_call: TRBJ1-1

cdr3_aa: CASSLAPGQGPSSYNSPLHF
v_call: TRBV5-1
j_call: TRBJ1-6

cdr3_aa: CASSQVKAGGYNEQFF
v_call: TRBV4-1
j_call: TRBJ2-1

cdr3_aa: CASSLAGGTETQYF
v_call: TRBV7-3
j_call: TRBJ2-5

cdr3_aa: CASSPVAGANYGYTF
v_call: TRBV5-8
j_call: TRBJ1-2

cdr3_aa: CASSSRDRNSTDTQYF
v_call: TRBV27
j_call: TRBJ2-3

cdr3_aa: CASSSGGGNTGELFF
v_call: TRBV27
j_call: TRBJ2-2

cdr3_aa: CAWSVQHGNTEAFF
v_call: TRBV30
j_call: TRBJ1-1

cdr3_aa: CASSLGTGAGYGYTF
v_call: TRBV27
j_call: TRBJ1-2

cdr3_aa: CASSAREETQYF
v_call: TRBV9
j_call: TRBJ2-5

cdr3_aa: CASRGGPTNYNEQFF
v_call: TRBV25-1
j_call: TRBJ2-1

cdr3_aa: CASRLYGETQYF
v_call: TRBV7-2
j_call: TRBJ2-5

cdr3_aa: CASSPAGFEQYF
v_call: TRBV7-9
j_call: .

cdr3_aa: CASSTAAAGAQREQYF
v_call: TRBV19
j_call: TRBJ2-7

cdr3_aa: CASSLGTTGPNYEQYF
v_call: TRBV7-9
j_call: TRBJ2-7

cdr3_aa: CAWTSRGNTEAFF
v_call: TRBV30
j_call: TRBJ1-1

cdr3_aa: CAGSAGNLGYEQYF
v_call: TRBV2
j_call: TRBJ2-7

cdr3_aa: CASSYLAGGTYNEQFF
v_call: TRBV6-5
j_call: TRBJ2-1

cdr3_aa: CASVRGLATDTQYF
v_call: TRBV5-1
j_call: TRBJ2-3

cdr3_aa: CASGSGGSVTQYF
v_call: TRBV9
j_call: TRBJ2-3

cdr3_aa: CASSPGYTGELFF
v_call: TRBV5-6
j_call: TRBJ2-2

cdr3_aa: CASSSGTGGRTEAFF
v_call: TRBV5-4
j_call: TRBJ1-1

cdr3_aa: CASSSDRGDYGYTF
v_call: TRBV2
j_call: TRBJ1-2

cdr3_aa: CASSFRDRENSNPGNTIYF
v_call: TRBV7-8
j_call: TRBJ1-3

cdr3_aa: CAIRNVGTGSSGNTIYF
v_call: TRBV10-3
j_call: TRBJ1-3

cdr3_aa: CASSYTGSPEAFF
v_call: TRBV7-9
j_call: TRBJ1-1

cdr3_aa: CAISKDRDTEAFF
v_call: TRBV10-3
j_call: TRBJ1-1

cdr3_aa: CATGQGMITEAFF
v_call: TRBV5-4
j_call: TRBJ1-1

cdr3_aa: CASKQGYSNQPQHF
v_call: TRBV6-6
j_call: TRBJ1-5

cdr3_aa: CASSPLPGGNEQFF
v_call: TRBV28
j_call: TRBJ2-1

cdr3_aa: CASSLGPGTGDRGYTF
v_call: TRBV7-2
j_call: TRBJ1-2

cdr3_aa: CASRTGTSGGADTGELFF
v_call: TRBV19
j_call: TRBJ2-2

cdr3_aa: CASSVAGGRADTQYF
v_call: TRBV9
j_call: TRBJ2-3

cdr3_aa: CASSLSGGGGSDTQYF
v_call: TRBV7-3
j_call: TRBJ2-3

cdr3_aa: CASSEGTGKTQYF
v_call: TRBV2
j_call: TRBJ2-5